This T cell receptor (beta chain) stems from a study of PD-1 blockade in mismatch repair-deficient tumors. Study overall: Patients had about 13 mismatch repair-deficient cancer types and were previously treated and progressing.

The TCR-sequenced patients were a few responders to pembrolizumab. Unmatched junction bases numbered 6, after V lost 4 bases and J lost 0 bases. CDR1 is LNHDA, CDR2 SQIVND, per germline (reference sequence). The CDR3 sequence is 17 residues long. Study outcomes and limitations: Tumor-resident clones, often undetectable pretreatment in blood, expanded then contracted after pembrolizumab.

The assay was immunoSEQ multiplex PCR, and TCRdb's table has in-frame clones only and misses some. The sample contains more than 40,000 clones, approximately 80% of which appear only once. As regards this clone: The antigen remains undetermined.

This TCR was recovered from an adult with mismatch repair-deficient cancer. The rearrangement links TRBV19 to TRBJ2-6, with 7 positions matching TRBD1. The material was peripheral blood, obtained 4 weeks after starting pembrolizumab. CDR3 loop: CASSTGQRLSGANVLTF. The CDR3 DNA is TGTGCCAGTAGTACGGGACAGAGACTCTCTGGGGCCAACGTCCTGACTTTC.